Given below is one TCR beta chain in context. Its antigen is not known. This record comes from a study of type 1 regulatory T cells. Study-level information: An in vitro protocol generated T-allo10, a Tr1-enriched, alloantigen-specific CD4 T cell product. Overall study results and limits: Compared with non-Tr1 cells, Tr1 cells showed a narrower TCR repertoire.

V was clipped by 7 bases and J by 1 base, with 12 bases between them. Looked up from germline, CDR1 is SGHTS and CDR2 is YDEGEE. The CDR3 contains 13 residues. TCRdb re-analysed the reads in MiXCR, keeping a single row per CDR3 protein. The sample lists approximately 42,000 distinct CDR3 sequences, roughly an eighth occurring once. The receptor comes from a human donor in good health. This sequence joins TRBV5-8 and TRBJ2-7; no reliable D call. The sequenced material came from cultured non-Tr1 T cells, either the whole culture or a sorted T cell fraction (not recorded which). CDR3: CASASAYSYEQYF. The CDR3 nucleotides read TGTGCCAGCGCCTCTGCCTATTCCTACGAGCAGTACTTC.